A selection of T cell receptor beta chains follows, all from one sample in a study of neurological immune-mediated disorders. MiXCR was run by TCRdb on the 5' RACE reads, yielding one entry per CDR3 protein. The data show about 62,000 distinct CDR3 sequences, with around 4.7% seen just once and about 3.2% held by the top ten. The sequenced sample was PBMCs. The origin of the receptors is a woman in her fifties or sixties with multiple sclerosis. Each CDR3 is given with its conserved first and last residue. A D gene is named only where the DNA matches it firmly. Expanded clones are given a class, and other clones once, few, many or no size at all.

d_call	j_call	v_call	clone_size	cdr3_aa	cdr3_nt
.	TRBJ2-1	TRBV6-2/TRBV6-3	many	CASSRLTSDEQFF	TGTGCCAGCAGCCGTTTAACATCCGATGAGCAGTTCTTC
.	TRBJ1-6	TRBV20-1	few	CSARRVGEPNSPLNF	TGCAGTGCTAGGCGCGTCGGAGAACCAAATTCACCCCTCAACTTT
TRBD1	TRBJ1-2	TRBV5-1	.	CASSQRTGTGGYGYTF	TGCGCCAGCAGCCAGCGGACAGGGACTGGAGGCTATGGCTACACCTTC
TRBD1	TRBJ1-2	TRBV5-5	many	CASSITPGQSYGYTF	TGTGCCAGCAGCATAACCCCGGGACAGTCCTATGGCTACACCTTC
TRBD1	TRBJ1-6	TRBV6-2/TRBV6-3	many	CASRAPGQGVSPLHF	TGTGCCAGTAGAGCGCCGGGACAGGGTGTATCACCCCTCCACTTT
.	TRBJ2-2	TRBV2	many	CASILRETTGELFF	TGTGCCAGCATACTCAGGGAAACAACCGGGGAGCTGTTTTTT
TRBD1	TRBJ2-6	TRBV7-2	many	CASSFKNTGGMTGANVLTF	TGTGCCAGCAGCTTCAAAAACACAGGGGGTATGACTGGGGCCAACGTCCTGACTTTC
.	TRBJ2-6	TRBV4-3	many	CASSQGEVSGANVLTF	TGCGCCAGCAGCCAAGGCGAGGTCTCTGGGGCCAACGTCCTGACTTTC
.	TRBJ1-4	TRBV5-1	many	CASSFFPGTTTNEKLFF	TGCGCCAGCAGCTTTTTCCCCGGGACAACAACTAATGAAAAACTGTTTTTT
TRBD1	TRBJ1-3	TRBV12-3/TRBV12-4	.	CASSSRTGAGNTIYF	TGTGCCAGCAGTTCCCGGACAGGGGCTGGAAACACCATATATTTT
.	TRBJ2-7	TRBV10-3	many	CAISESGLPYEQYF	TGTGCCATCAGTGAGTCAGGGCTGCCATACGAGCAGTACTTC
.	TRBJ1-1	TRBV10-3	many	CAISESGGQREAFF	TGTGCCATCAGTGAGTCAGGAGGACAAAGAGAAGCTTTCTTT
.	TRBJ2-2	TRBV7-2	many	CASRYTGTNTGELFF	TGTGCCAGCAGATATACCGGGACAAACACCGGGGAGCTGTTTTTT
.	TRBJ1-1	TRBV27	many	CASSFSLRNTEAFF	TGTGCCAGCAGTTTCTCACTAAGGAACACTGAAGCTTTCTTT
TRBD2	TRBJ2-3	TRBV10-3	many	CAISDGRGAADTQYF	TGTGCCATCAGTGACGGGCGGGGGGCCGCAGATACGCAGTATTTT
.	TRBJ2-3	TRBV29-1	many	CSAGGRGTDTQYF	TGCAGCGCCGGGGGCAGGGGCACAGATACGCAGTATTTT
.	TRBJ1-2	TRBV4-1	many	CASSQELWESYGYTF	TGCGCCAGCAGCCAAGAACTATGGGAATCCTATGGCTACACCTTC
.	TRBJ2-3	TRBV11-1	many	CASSVFGTDTQYF	TGTGCCAGCAGCGTATTTGGGACGGATACGCAGTATTTT
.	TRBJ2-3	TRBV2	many	CASSEGGERTDTQYF	TGTGCCAGCAGTGAAGGGGGCGAGAGAACAGATACGCAGTATTTT
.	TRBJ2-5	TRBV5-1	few	CASSFRGMETQYF	TGCGCCAGCAGCTTCCGGGGGATGGAGACCCAGTACTTC
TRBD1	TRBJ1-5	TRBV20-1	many	CSARPGTAIYQPQHF	TGCAGTGCGCGGCCCGGGACAGCAATTTATCAGCCCCAGCATTTT
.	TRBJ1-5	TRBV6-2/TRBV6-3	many	CASSTGSNQPQNF	TGTGCCAGCAGTACAGGGTCTAATCAGCCCCAGAATTTT
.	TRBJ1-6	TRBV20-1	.	CSANQGVESPLNF	TGCAGTGCCAATCAGGGTGTGGAATCACCCCTCAACTTT
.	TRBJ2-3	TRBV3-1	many	CASSQDRGRNTQYF	TGTGCCAGCAGCCAAGATAGGGGACGAAATACGCAGTATTTT